These 26 T cell receptor beta chains originate from one sample sequenced in a study of shared clonotypes between healthy human individuals. Profiling relied on immunoSEQ multiplex PCR, and the TCRdb table lists in-frame clones only, not all of them. The profile shows just over 2,000,000 clones, 90% to 95% of them singletons. The sample taken for sequencing was naive CD4+ T cells sorted from blood. The subset here: CD45RA+ positively selected. These TCRs come from a man between 18 and 35 years old in good health.

This chain uses TRBV11-2 with TRBJ1-3; a possible D gene is TRBD1 (6 bases). CDR1 and CDR2 (germline): SGHAT, FQNNGV. Trimming took off 0 bases at V and 2 bases at J, with 11 bases between the two ends. The CDR3 has 16 residues. The CDR3 spells CASSLDQPGAGNTIYF. Written as DNA, the CDR3 is TGTGCCAGCAGCTTAGATCAGCCAGGGGCTGGAAACACCATATATTTT.

This clone was picked up one time. The gene calls are TRBV4-1 and TRBJ1-5; D unclear. V lost 1 base and J lost 4, with 11 bases in between. CDR1 is MGHRA, CDR2 YSYEKL, per germline. The CDR3 totals 15 residues. CDR3 loop: CASSQGWLGNQPQHF. CDR3 DNA sequence: TGCGCCAGCAGCCAAGGTTGGCTGGGGAATCAGCCCCAGCATTTT.

V and J are TRBV14 and TRBJ2-2, with 7 bases that match TRBD2. This CDR3 is built from 14 residues. J was trimmed by 6 bases and V by 6 bases; bases with no gene match: 7. Germline V gene lookup returns CDR1 SGHDN and CDR2 FVKESK. The CDR3 sequence: CASRGGSVAGELFF. CDR3 bases: TGTGCCAGCAGGGGCGGGAGCGTGGCCGGGGAGCTGTTTTTT.

The rearrangement links TRBV28 to TRBJ1-2; D remains unclear. The germline CDR1 and CDR2 sequences are MDHEN and SYDVKM. V gave up 5 bases and J gave up 8 bases, with 15 bases separating them. This CDR3 is 13 amino acids long. The CDR3 loop is CASSEGDIPGYTF. The CDR3 coding sequence is TGTGCCAGCAGTGAAGGTGACATACCGGGCTACACCTTC.

The chain links TRBV18 to TRBJ1-2, with D unclear. Per the germline V gene, CDR1 is KGHSH and CDR2 is LQKENI. V shed 1 base and J shed 4 bases, with 13 bases lying between them. The CDR3 is 15 amino acids. The CDR3 nucleotides are TGTGCCAGCTCACCACTACCCGGACCGGGCTATGGCTACACCTTC. As protein: CASSPLPGPGYGYTF.

This clone was observed a single time. The chain uses TRBV2 and TRBJ2-3; D could derive from TRBD1 or TRBD2 (6 bases each). V lost 0 bases, J lost 8 bases, and 15 bases lay in between. The CDR3 contains 15 residues. Germline V gene data show CDR1 as SNHLY and CDR2 as FYNNEI. The CDR3 reads CASSEAGAGFGTQYF. CDR3 DNA: TGTGCCAGCAGTGAAGCGGGGGCGGGGTTCGGTACGCAGTATTTT.

The chain couples TRBV5-1 to TRBJ2-3; D is unclear. V was cut by 0 bases and J by 2 bases, with 7 bases left in between. The CDR3 length is 14 residues. Per germline, CDR1 SGHRS and CDR2 YFSETQ. CDR3: CASSLALVTDTQYF. Written as DNA, the CDR3 is TGCGCCAGCAGCTTGGCCCTTGTCACAGATACGCAGTATTTT.

V is TRBV30 and J is TRBJ2-4; 9 nucleotides align to TRBD1. The J segment lost 4 bases and the V segment lost 3 bases, leaving 10 bases of the junction unmatched. The germline V gene encodes CDR1 GTSNPN and CDR2 SVGIG (reference sequence). The CDR3 extends over 16 amino acids. The CDR3 loop is CAWRGLGQGGKNIQYF. The CDR3 DNA sequence: TGTGCCTGGAGGGGCTTGGGACAGGGAGGGAAAAACATTCAGTACTTC.

The table lists this clone with a count of one. The rearrangement uses TRBV6-5 and TRBJ1-2; D gene unclear. From germline, CDR1 is MNHEY and CDR2 SVGAGI. Trimming left V 6 bases short and J 8 bases short, with 10 bases between. The CDR3 covers 11 residues. The CDR3 DNA reads as TGTGCCAGCAGGGACTTACGGGGCTACACCTTC. This translates into CASRDLRGYTF.

This clone was observed once. The CDR3: CASSIGLRGSEQFF. CDR3 sequence (DNA): TGTGCCAGTAGTATAGGTTTAAGGGGCAGTGAGCAGTTCTTC. V usage is TRBV19 and J usage is TRBJ2-1, with D tentatively TRBD1 (5 bases). Germline CDR1 reads LNHDA; CDR2 reads SQIVND (reference sequence). Trimming shortened V by 1 base and J by 9 bases, and 13 bases separated the two germline ends. CDR3 length: 14 amino acids.

The chain recombines TRBV5-1 with TRBJ1-4, with a tentative D call TRBD1 (5 bases). CDR3 length: 15 residues. The germline gives CDR1 SGHRS, CDR2 YFSETQ. V was shortened by 0 bases and J by 2 bases, with 8 bases between the two germline ends. Written as DNA, the CDR3 is TGCGCCAGCAGCTTGGGGGACCGGACTAATGAAAAACTGTTTTTT. Protein product: CASSLGDRTNEKLFF.

The chain combines TRBV30 with TRBJ1-6; tentatively, D is TRBD1 (5 bases). This CDR3 is 12 amino acids long. The V gene's germline CDR1 is GTSNPN and CDR2 SVGIG (reference sequence). V was shortened by 8 bases and J by 7 bases, with 12 bases between the two germline ends. The CDR3 DNA reads as TGTGCCGGGGGGAGACAAAATTCACCCCTCCACTTT. Encoded protein: CAGGRQNSPLHF.

The chain couples TRBV30 to TRBJ2-7; no reliable D call. Germline CDR1 is GTSNPN and CDR2 is SVGIG (reference sequence). V lost 2 bases, J lost 2 bases, and 16 bases lay in between. The CDR3 spans 15 residues. This chain's CDR3 is CAWSQTAPLAYEQYF. In nucleotides, the CDR3 is TGTGCCTGGAGTCAGACCGCTCCCCTCGCCTACGAGCAGTACTTC.

V is TRBV6-1 and J is TRBJ1-5; TRBD1 agrees at 7 bases. V lost 7 bases, J lost 3 bases, and 9 bases stayed unmatched. CDR1 is MNHNS and CDR2 is SASEGT in the germline V gene. This CDR3 region has 15 residues. Here the CDR3 DNA reads TGTGCCAGCACCGCCGGGGGACAGTACAATCAGCCCCAGCATTTT. The encoded protein is CASTAGGQYNQPQHF.

The chain is built from TRBV5-5 and TRBJ2-7; 14 bases match TRBD2. Germline assignment: CDR1 SGHKS and CDR2 YYEKEE (reference sequence). After removal of 4 bases from V and 0 bases from J, the junction contained 15 bases not matched to a gene. The length of the CDR3 is 20 residues. This CDR3 reads CASSPGPGLAGVKISYEQYF. CDR3 nucleotides: TGTGCCAGCAGCCCCGGTCCGGGACTAGCGGGAGTGAAAATCTCCTACGAGCAGTACTTC.

This clone was observed once. Distinct nucleotide sequences in the sample also encode this CDR3. The chain has TRBV7-9 and TRBJ2-2; D perhaps matches TRBD1 (5 bases). V was cut by 1 base and J by 3 bases, with 9 bases left in between. The CDR3 is 15 residues long. Germline values: CDR1 SEHNR, CDR2 FQNEAQ (reference sequence). CDR3 sequence reads: CASSLGQGDTGELFF. In DNA form, the CDR3 reads TGTGCCAGCAGCTTAGGCCAGGGCGACACCGGGGAGCTGTTTTTT.

The count of this clone is one. V gene TRBV6-5 combines with J gene TRBJ1-5; D is perhaps TRBD1 (5 bases). The CDR3 contains 14 residues. V lost 6 bases to trimming and J lost 4 bases, with 13 bases between them. The germline V gene has CDR1 MNHEY and CDR2 SVGAGI. CDR3 sequence: CASSRDGVNQPQHF. The CDR3 DNA sequence: TGTGCCAGCAGCCGGGACGGGGTGAATCAGCCCCAGCATTTT.

V gene TRBV7-9 combines with J gene TRBJ1-1; maybe TRBD1 (6 bases). The CDR3 extends over 14 amino acids. Germline V lookup: CDR1 SEHNR, CDR2 FQNEAQ (reference sequence). Trimming left V 2 bases short and J 3 bases short, with 10 bases between. The CDR3 region is CASSLSQGYTEAFF. CDR3 sequence (DNA): TGTGCCAGCAGCTTATCACAGGGCTACACTGAAGCTTTCTTT.

The chain recombines TRBV2 with TRBJ2-5, with 7 bases lining up with TRBD1. Germline V gene sequence: CDR1 SNHLY, CDR2 FYNNEI. With V trimmed by 4 bases and J by 5 bases, 7 bases remained unmatched. The CDR3 has 14 amino acids. This chain's CDR3 is CASSVRQGSETQYF. The CDR3 DNA sequence: TGTGCCAGCAGTGTTAGACAGGGTTCCGAGACCCAGTACTTC.

This chain links TRBV6-1 with TRBJ2-7; D is uncertain. V dropped 10 bases and J dropped 4 bases, with 23 bases sitting between them. Germline CDR1 reads MNHNS; CDR2 reads SASEGT. The CDR3 length is 15 residues. The chain's CDR3 is CATVWTIAASYEQYF. The CDR3 DNA follows: TGTGCCACCGTGTGGACGATTGCTGCTTCGTACGAGCAGTACTTC.

The V call is TRBV18, the J call TRBJ1-2, with a tentative D call TRBD1 (5 bases). The CDR3 length is 14 residues. Germline loops: CDR1 KGHSH, CDR2 LQKENI. V was trimmed by 0 bases and J by 10 bases, leaving 15 bases between them. The CDR3 region has the DNA TGTGCCAGCTCACCACCCAGCCAGGGTCGTGACTACACCTTC. It yields the protein CASSPPSQGRDYTF.

The V gene is TRBV5-4, the J gene TRBJ2-3; no firm D call. The germline V gene encodes CDR1 SGHNT and CDR2 YYREEE (reference sequence). The CDR3 covers 15 residues. V shed 0 bases and J shed 2 bases, with 10 bases lying between them. CDR3 amino acids: CASSLDPSPTDTQYF. Here the CDR3 DNA reads TGTGCCAGCAGCTTGGATCCCAGCCCCACAGATACGCAGTATTTT.

In DNA form, the CDR3 reads TGCGCCAGCAGCTTGGCTCTAACCTACGAGCAGTACTTC. Translating it yields CASSLALTYEQYF. The genes are TRBV5-1 and TRBJ2-7; D unresolved. In germline, CDR1 is SGHRS, CDR2 YFSETQ. Deletions cut 0 bases from V and 2 bases from J, with 6 bases between. CDR3 length equals 13 residues.

This chain uses TRBV11-2 with TRBJ2-1, with TRBD2 matching over 11 bases. Germline V gene sequence: CDR1 SGHAT, CDR2 FQNNGV. This CDR3 has 16 amino acids. Losses at the gene ends were 6 bases for V and 5 bases for J; bases not matched to a gene: 9. In DNA form, the CDR3 reads TGTGCCAGCAGTCGTAATATAGCGGGAGGGAACAATGAGCAGTTCTTC. Amino acids: CASSRNIAGGNNEQFF.

This clone was seen just once. This rearrangement joins TRBV4-1 to TRBJ2-1, with 8 bases fitting TRBD2. V was clipped by 6 bases and J by 0 bases; unmatched bases: 10. Germline lookup yields CDR1 MGHRA and CDR2 YSYEKL. The length of the CDR3 is 17 residues. CDR3 sequence reads: CASRRTAGASSYNEQFF. CDR3 DNA sequence: TGCGCCAGCAGGAGGACAGCGGGGGCTTCCTCCTACAATGAGCAGTTCTTC.

J is TRBJ2-7 and V is TRBV25-1; perhaps TRBD2 as D (6 bases). Germline V lookup: CDR1 MGHDK, CDR2 SYGVNS. This CDR3 spans 12 amino acids. Trimming took 6 bases from V and 2 from J, leaving 8 bases between them. CDR3 coding DNA: TGTGCCAGCAGGCGGGGTGCCTACGAGCAGTACTTC. Protein product: CASRRGAYEQYF.